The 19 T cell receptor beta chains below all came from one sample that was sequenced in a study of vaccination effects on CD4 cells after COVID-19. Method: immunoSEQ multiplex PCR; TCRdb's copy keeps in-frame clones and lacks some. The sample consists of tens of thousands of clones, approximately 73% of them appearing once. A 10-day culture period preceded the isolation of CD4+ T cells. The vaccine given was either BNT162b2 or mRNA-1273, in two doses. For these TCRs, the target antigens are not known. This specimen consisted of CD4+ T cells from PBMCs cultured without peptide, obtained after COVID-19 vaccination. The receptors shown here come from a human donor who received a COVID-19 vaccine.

CDR3 nucleotide sequence: TGTGCCACCAGTGATGCACCCGGGACAGTCTACAATGAGCAGTTCTTC. This translates into CATSDAPGTVYNEQFF. The chain has TRBV24-1 and TRBJ2-1, with 7 nucleotides matching TRBD1. The trim removed 3 bases at V and 3 bases at J, leaving 7 bases unmatched. CDR3 length equals 16 residues. Germline loops: CDR1 KGHDR, CDR2 SFDVKD.

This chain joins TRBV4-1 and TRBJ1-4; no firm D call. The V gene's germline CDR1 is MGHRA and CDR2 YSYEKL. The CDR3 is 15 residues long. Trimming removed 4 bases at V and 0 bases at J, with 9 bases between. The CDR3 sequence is CASSPTGTTNEKLFF. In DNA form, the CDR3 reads TGCGCCAGCAGCCCGACCGGGACAACTAATGAAAAACTGTTTTTT.

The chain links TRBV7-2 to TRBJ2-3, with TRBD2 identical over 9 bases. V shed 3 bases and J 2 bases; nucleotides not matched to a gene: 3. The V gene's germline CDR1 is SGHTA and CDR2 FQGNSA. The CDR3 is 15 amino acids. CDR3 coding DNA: TGTGCCAGCAGCTTGAGCGGGGGGAACACAGATACGCAGTATTTT. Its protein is CASSLSGGNTDTQYF.

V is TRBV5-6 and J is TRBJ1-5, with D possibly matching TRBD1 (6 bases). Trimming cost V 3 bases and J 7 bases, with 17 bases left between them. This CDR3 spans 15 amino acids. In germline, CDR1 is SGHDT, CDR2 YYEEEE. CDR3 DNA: TGTGCCAGCAGCTCCGCCCACAGGGCTGGACAGCCCCAGCATTTT. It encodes CASSSAHRAGQPQHF.

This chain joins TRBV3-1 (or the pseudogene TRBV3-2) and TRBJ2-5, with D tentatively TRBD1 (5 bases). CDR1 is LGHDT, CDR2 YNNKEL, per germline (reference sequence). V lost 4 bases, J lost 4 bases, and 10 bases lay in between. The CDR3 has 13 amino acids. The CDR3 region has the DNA TGTGCCAGCAGCCGCGACAGAGGAGAGACCCAGTACTTC. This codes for CASSRDRGETQYF.

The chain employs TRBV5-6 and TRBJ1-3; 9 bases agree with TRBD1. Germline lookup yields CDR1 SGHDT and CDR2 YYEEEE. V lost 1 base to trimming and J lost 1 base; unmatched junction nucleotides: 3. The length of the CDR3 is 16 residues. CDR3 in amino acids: CASSLYGTGSGNTIYF. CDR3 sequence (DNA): TGTGCCAGCAGCTTGTACGGGACAGGGTCTGGAAACACCATATATTTT.

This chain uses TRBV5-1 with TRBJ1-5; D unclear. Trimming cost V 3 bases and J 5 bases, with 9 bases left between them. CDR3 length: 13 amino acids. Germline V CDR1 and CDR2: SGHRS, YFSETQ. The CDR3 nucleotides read TGCGCCAGCAGCTCGACGGTAGATCAGCCCCAGCATTTT. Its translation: CASSSTVDQPQHF. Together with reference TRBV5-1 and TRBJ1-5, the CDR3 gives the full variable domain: KAGVTQTPRYLIKTRGQQVTLSCSPISGHRSVSWYQQTPGQGLQFLFEYFSETQRNKGNFPGRFSGRQFSNSRSEMNVSTLELGDSALYLCASSSTVDQPQHFGDGTRLSIL.

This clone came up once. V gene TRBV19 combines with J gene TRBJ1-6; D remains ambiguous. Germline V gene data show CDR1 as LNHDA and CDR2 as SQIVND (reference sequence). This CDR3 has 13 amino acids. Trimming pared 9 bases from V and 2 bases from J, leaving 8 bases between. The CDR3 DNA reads TGTGCCAGACCCCTTGCCTATAATTCACCCCTCCACTTT. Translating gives CARPLAYNSPLHF.

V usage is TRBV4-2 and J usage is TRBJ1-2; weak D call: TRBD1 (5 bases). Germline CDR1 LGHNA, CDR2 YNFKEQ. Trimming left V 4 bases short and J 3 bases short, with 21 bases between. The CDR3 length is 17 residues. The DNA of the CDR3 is TGTGCCAGCAGCCCCCACCTAGGCTCCGGGGCAGACTATGGCTACACCTTC. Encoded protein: CASSPHLGSGADYGYTF.

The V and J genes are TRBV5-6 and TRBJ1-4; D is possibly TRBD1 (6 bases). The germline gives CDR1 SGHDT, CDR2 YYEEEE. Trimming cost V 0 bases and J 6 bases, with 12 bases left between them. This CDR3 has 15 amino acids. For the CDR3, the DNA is TGTGCCAGCAGCTTGGTACAGGGAATGGATGAAAAACTGTTTTTT. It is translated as CASSLVQGMDEKLFF.

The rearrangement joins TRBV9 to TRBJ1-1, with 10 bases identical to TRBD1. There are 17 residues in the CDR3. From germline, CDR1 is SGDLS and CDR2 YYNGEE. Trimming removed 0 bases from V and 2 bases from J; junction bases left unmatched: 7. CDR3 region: CASSVVPLTGGNTEAFF. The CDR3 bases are TGTGCCAGCAGCGTAGTACCTTTGACAGGGGGCAACACTGAAGCTTTCTTT.

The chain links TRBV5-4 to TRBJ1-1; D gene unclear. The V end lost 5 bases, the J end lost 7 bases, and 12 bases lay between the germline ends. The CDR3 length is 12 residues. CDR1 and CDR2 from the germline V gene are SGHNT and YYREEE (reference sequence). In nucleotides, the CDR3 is TGTGCCAGCAGTACTTTTCGGGGTGAAGCTTTCTTT. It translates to CASSTFRGEAFF. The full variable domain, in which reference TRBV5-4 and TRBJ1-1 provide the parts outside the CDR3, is ETGVTQSPTHLIKTRGQQVTLRCSSQSGHNTVSWYQQALGQGPQFIFQYYREEENGRGNFPPRFSGLQFPNYSSELNVNALELDDSALYLCASSTFRGEAFFGQGTRLTVV.

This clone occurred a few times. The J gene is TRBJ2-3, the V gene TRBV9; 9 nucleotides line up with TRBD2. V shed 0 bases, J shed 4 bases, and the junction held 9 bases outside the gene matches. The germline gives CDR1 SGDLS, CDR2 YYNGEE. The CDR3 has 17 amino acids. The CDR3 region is CASSVAWRGGRSDTQYF. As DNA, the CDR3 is TGTGCCAGCAGCGTAGCATGGCGGGGGGGCCGATCAGATACGCAGTATTTT.

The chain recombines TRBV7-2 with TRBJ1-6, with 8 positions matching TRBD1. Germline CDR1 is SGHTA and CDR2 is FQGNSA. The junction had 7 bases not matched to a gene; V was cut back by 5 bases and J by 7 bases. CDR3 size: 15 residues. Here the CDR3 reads CASSPEDRANSPLHF. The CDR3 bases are TGTGCCAGCAGCCCGGAGGACAGGGCCAATTCACCCCTCCACTTT.

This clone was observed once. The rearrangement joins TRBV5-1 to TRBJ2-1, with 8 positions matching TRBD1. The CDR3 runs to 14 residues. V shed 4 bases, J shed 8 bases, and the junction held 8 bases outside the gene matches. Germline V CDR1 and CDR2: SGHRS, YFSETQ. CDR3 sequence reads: CASSQQTGDDEQFF. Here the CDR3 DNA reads TGCGCCAGCAGCCAGCAGACAGGGGACGATGAGCAGTTCTTC.

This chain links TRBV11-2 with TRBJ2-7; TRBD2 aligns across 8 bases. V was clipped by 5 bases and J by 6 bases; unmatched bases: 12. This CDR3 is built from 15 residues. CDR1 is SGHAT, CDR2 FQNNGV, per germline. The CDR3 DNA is TGTGCCAGCAGCGACCGCCGGCGGGGGGAGAGCGAGCAGTACGTC. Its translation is CASSDRRRGESEQYV.

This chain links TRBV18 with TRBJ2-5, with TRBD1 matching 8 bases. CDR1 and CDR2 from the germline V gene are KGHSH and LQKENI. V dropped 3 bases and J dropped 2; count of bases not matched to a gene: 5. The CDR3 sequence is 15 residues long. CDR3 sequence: CASSPGQGGQETQYF. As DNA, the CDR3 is TGTGCCAGCTCACCCGGACAGGGTGGACAAGAGACCCAGTACTTC.

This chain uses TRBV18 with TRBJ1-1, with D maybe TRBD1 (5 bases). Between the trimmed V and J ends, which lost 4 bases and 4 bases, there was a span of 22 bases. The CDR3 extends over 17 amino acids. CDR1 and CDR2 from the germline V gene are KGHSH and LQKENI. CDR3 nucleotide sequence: TGTGCCAGCTCACAGTACAAGGACATAATTTATCCCACTGAAGCTTTCTTT. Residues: CASSQYKDIIYPTEAFF.

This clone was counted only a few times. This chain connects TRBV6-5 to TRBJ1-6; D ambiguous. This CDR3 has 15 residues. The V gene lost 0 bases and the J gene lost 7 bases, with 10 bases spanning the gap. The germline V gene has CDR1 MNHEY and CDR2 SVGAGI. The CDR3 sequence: CASSYSAQLNSPLHF. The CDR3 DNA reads TGTGCCAGCAGTTACTCAGCACAGCTAAATTCACCCCTCCACTTT.